The source of this T cell receptor beta chain is a study of T-cell reconstitution after alpha-beta-depleted transplantation in children. This clonotype was seen at least ten times. What it binds is not known. Library preparation (for TCRbeta) was performed with unique molecular identifiers. TCRdb re-derived calls from the PCR reads in MiXCR, one entry per CDR3 protein. The sample includes 210,000 or so distinct CDR3 sequences, approximately 10% of them seen just once. Study-wide results and caveats: Two months or so post-transplant, alpha-beta T cells reportedly derived from several hundred expanded graft clones. Newly produced T cells mostly provided counts and TCRbeta diversity after one year, as hyperexpanded clones declined. Surviving recipient T cells and thymic progenitors accounted for the high day-60 TCRbeta diversity observed in some patients.

CDR1 and CDR2 from the germline V gene are WSHSY and SAAADI. CDR3 size: 15 residues. V lost 6 bases and J lost 8; bases outside the gene matches: 9. The chain recombines TRBV10-2 with TRBJ2-1; 11 nucleotides align to TRBD2. This sample comprised PBMCs, obtained before TCRalphabeta/CD19-depleted stem cell transplant. The clonotype was recovered from a child younger than two with acute myeloid leukemia, due to receive a stem cell transplant. The CDR3 DNA sequence: TGCGCCAGCAGAGTAGCGGGAGGGCCGGGGTATGAGCAGTTCTTC. This codes for CASRVAGGPGYEQFF.